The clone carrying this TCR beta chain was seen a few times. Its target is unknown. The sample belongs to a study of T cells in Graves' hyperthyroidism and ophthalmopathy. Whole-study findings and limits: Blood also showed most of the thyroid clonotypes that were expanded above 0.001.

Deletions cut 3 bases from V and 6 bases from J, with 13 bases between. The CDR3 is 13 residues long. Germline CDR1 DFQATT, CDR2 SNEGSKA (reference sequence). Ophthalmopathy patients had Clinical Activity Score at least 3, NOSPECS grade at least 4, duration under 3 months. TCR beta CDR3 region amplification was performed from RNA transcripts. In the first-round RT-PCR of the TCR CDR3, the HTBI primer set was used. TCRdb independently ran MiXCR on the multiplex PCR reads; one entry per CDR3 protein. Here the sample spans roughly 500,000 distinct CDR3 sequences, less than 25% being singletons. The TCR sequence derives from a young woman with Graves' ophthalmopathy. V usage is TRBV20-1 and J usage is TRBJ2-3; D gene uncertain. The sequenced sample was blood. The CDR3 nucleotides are TGCAGTGCTAGGAAAAGGGTACAGGATACGCAGTATTTT. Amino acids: CSARKRVQDTQYF.